One and the same sample provided the 5 T cell receptor beta chains below, sequenced in a study of blood T cell repertoires in COVID-19. Profiled with immunoSEQ multiplex PCR; TCRdb holds only in-frame clones, not every one. The sample has about 410,000 clones, roughly 87% seen once. The material sequenced was PBMCs or T cells enriched from blood (not recorded which). The receptors here all came from a man aged 18 to 29 who had recovered from COVID-19.

The rearrangement links TRBV29-1 to TRBJ2-2; 7 bases are a match to TRBD2. CDR3 length: 13 residues. Per germline, CDR1 SQVTM and CDR2 ANQGSEA. The junction had 6 bases not matched to a gene; V was cut back by 7 bases and J by 4 bases. As DNA, the CDR3 is TGCAGCGCAAGGACTAGGGGCACCGGGGAGCTGTTTTTT. This sequence encodes CSARTRGTGELFF.

V usage is TRBV12-5 and J usage is TRBJ2-2, with 7 bases that match TRBD1. J lost 6 bases, V lost 5 bases, and 9 bases had no gene match. The germline gives CDR1 LGHNT, CDR2 FRNRAP. This CDR3 has 15 amino acids. This chain's CDR3 is CASGLTGEISGELFF. The CDR3 coding sequence is TGTGCTAGTGGTCTAACAGGGGAAATATCCGGGGAGCTGTTTTTT.

The chain is built from TRBV30 and TRBJ2-7, with 7 bases lining up with TRBD2. J lost 1 base, V lost 8 bases, and 8 bases had no gene match. The CDR3 contains 13 residues. Germline CDR1 GTSNPN, CDR2 SVGIG (reference sequence). The chain's CDR3 is CAMGGRTSYEQYF. The DNA for the CDR3 is TGTGCCATGGGGGGGAGGACGTCCTACGAGCAGTACTTC.

The sample holds a few counts of this clone. The CDR3 protein is CASSPRPAVSGELFF. In DNA form, the CDR3 reads TGCGCCAGCAGCCCACGACCCGCGGTGTCCGGGGAGCTGTTTTTT. The V and J genes are TRBV5-1 and TRBJ2-2; D is ambiguous. V lost 4 bases to trimming and J lost 6 bases, with 16 bases between them. The CDR3 loop spans 15 amino acids. Germline values: CDR1 SGHRS, CDR2 YFSETQ.

The chain is built from TRBV19 and TRBJ1-2; tentative D call: TRBD1 (6 bases). The CDR3 consists of 16 residues. The germline V gene has CDR1 LNHDA and CDR2 SQIVND (reference sequence). The V and J ends lost 7 bases and 0 bases respectively, with 18 bases between them. CDR3 coding DNA: TGTGCCAGTACGCTAACAGGGACTAACTCTAACTATGGCTACACCTTC. Its protein product is CASTLTGTNSNYGYTF.